Shown below are 19 T cell receptor beta chains from a single sample sequenced in a study of cytomegalovirus exposure and HLA in healthy donors. Method: immunoSEQ multiplex PCR; TCRdb's copy keeps in-frame clones and lacks some. The repertoire holds about 220,000 clones, with over 80% as singletons. Sequencing used PBMCs. All receptors derive from a woman aged 18-29 years in good health and CMV-seronegative.

This chain joins TRBV6-5 and TRBJ1-1; the D is unclear. Trimming removed 0 bases from V and 2 bases from J, with 7 bases in between. CDR3 size: 14 residues. CDR1 is MNHEY and CDR2 is SVGAGI in the germline V gene. The DNA of the CDR3 is TGTGCCAGCAGTTACTCGAGTTTAAACACTGAAGCTTTCTTT. This sequence encodes CASSYSSLNTEAFF.

This clone was recorded a few times. The sample holds other DNA sequences that translate to the same CDR3. This chain links TRBV9 with TRBJ2-2, with D possibly being TRBD2 (6 bases). Trimming stripped 1 base from V and 0 bases from J, with 10 bases between. This CDR3 spans 16 amino acids. Germline CDR1 reads SGDLS; CDR2 reads YYNGEE. CDR3 residues: CASSVSSGSNTGELFF. The CDR3, as DNA: TGTGCCAGCAGCGTAAGTAGCGGTTCGAACACCGGGGAGCTGTTTTTT. Using reference TRBV9 and TRBJ2-2 for the parts outside the CDR3, the full variable domain is DSGVTQTPKHLITATGQRVTLRCSPRSGDLSVYWYQQSLDQGLQFLIQYYNGEERAKGNILERFSAQQFPDLHSELNLSSLELGDSALYFCASSVSSGSNTGELFFGEGSRLTVL.

The count of this clone is one. The chain employs TRBV5-1 and TRBJ2-7; 11 bases line up with TRBD2. V was clipped by 8 bases and J by 7 bases; unmatched bases: 8. CDR1 and CDR2 (germline): SGHRS, YFSETQ. The CDR3 runs 13 residues. CDR3 in amino acids: CASKLAGVEEQYF. The DNA for the CDR3 is TGCGCCAGTAAACTAGCGGGAGTAGAGGAGCAGTACTTC.

On this clone: An end of the junction does not agree with germline; a read error may underlie this. CDR3 nucleotide sequence: TGTGCTAGCAGCTTAAGGGGAGGGCCGTCCTACAATGAGCAGTTCTTC. Protein: CASSLRGGPSYNEQFF. The chain carries TRBV7-7 and TRBJ2-1, with 7 positions matching TRBD2. Germline CDR1 is SSHAT and CDR2 is FNYEAQ (reference sequence). This CDR3 spans 16 amino acids.

This rearrangement joins TRBV19 to TRBJ1-1; 11 bases fit TRBD1. Germline-derived CDR1 and CDR2 are LNHDA and SQIVND (reference sequence). Germline trimming cut 3 bases from V and 10 bases from J; bases unmatched to any gene: 7. The CDR3 is 14 amino acids. The CDR3 sequence is CASSIQRDRGGAFF. The CDR3 region has the DNA TGTGCCAGTAGTATCCAGCGGGACAGGGGGGGAGCTTTCTTT. Full variable domain (remainder filled in from reference TRBV19 and TRBJ1-1): DGGITQSPKYLFRKEGQNVTLSCEQNLNHDAMYWYRQDPGQGLRLIYYSQIVNDFQKGDIAEGYSVSREKKESFPLTVTSAQKNPTAFYLCASSIQRDRGGAFFGQGTRLTVV.

This sequence joins TRBV7-9 and TRBJ1-1; D unresolved. Per germline, CDR1 SEHNR and CDR2 FQNEAQ (reference sequence). Trimming removed 2 bases from V and 5 bases from J, with 9 bases in between. This CDR3 is built from 13 residues. CDR3 residues: CASSLSSGTEAFF. In DNA form, the CDR3 reads TGTGCCAGCAGCTTAAGTTCGGGGACTGAAGCTTTCTTT.

The CDR3 protein is CASSEPTGVGFNTEAFF. The CDR3 DNA sequence: TGTGCCAGCAGTGAACCCACAGGGGTAGGTTTTAACACTGAAGCTTTCTTT. The J gene is TRBJ1-1, the V gene TRBV6-1; 7 bases are shared with TRBD1. Germline V gene lookup returns CDR1 MNHNS and CDR2 SASEGT. The CDR3 length is 17 residues. V shed 2 bases and J 2 bases; nucleotides not matched to a gene: 11.

The chain has TRBV28 and TRBJ1-2; possibly TRBD1 for D (5 bases). Trimming left V 8 bases short and J 8 bases short, with 21 bases between. Per germline, CDR1 MDHEN and CDR2 SYDVKM. The CDR3 is 14 amino acids. CDR3 in DNA: TGTGCCAGCTTCCGGGGGTCCTCGGGCGGGGGCTACACCTTC. Amino acids: CASFRGSSGGGYTF.

The chain links TRBV6-5 to TRBJ2-7, with TRBD2 matching over 7 bases. Germline CDR1 reads MNHEY; CDR2 reads SVGAGI. There are 11 residues in the CDR3. J lost 1 base, V lost 11 bases, and 2 bases had no gene match. The CDR3 DNA is TGTGCCGCGGGAGAGTCCTACGAGCAGTACTTC. This gives the protein CAAGESYEQYF.

This sequence joins TRBV7-9 and TRBJ2-1, with TRBD2 identical over 12 bases. The CDR3 is 16 residues long. J lost 7 bases, V lost 5 bases, and 9 bases had no gene match. Germline V CDR1 and CDR2: SEHNR, FQNEAQ (reference sequence). CDR3 sequence: CASSQLAGGHANEQFF. The CDR3 DNA reads as TGTGCCAGCAGCCAACTAGCGGGAGGCCATGCTAATGAGCAGTTCTTC.

The V gene is TRBV5-1, the J gene TRBJ1-2; D not resolved. CDR3 length: 13 residues. Looked up from germline, CDR1 is SGHRS and CDR2 is YFSETQ. The ends were cut back, 0 bases at V and 4 bases at J, with 7 bases in the middle. The CDR3 is CASSLDGAYGYTF. In DNA, the CDR3 is TGCGCCAGCAGCTTGGATGGAGCCTATGGCTACACCTTC.

The chain combines TRBV11-2 with TRBJ1-2; D call uncertain. The V end lost 5 bases, the J end lost 3 bases, and 16 bases lay between the germline ends. The CDR3 is 15 residues long. Per germline, CDR1 SGHAT and CDR2 FQNNGV. Here the CDR3 DNA reads TGTGCCAGCAGCCCCCGGTCCCCGGAGGACTATGGCTACACCTTC. Encoded protein: CASSPRSPEDYGYTF.

This clone was seen once. The rearrangement links TRBV7-2 to TRBJ2-1; D gene unclear. The V end was cut by 1 base, the J end by 7 bases, with 11 bases between. Germline assignment: CDR1 SGHTA and CDR2 FQGNSA. The CDR3 consists of 14 residues. In DNA, the CDR3 is TGTGCCAGCAGCTTAGAAACACCGCTGAATGAGCAGTTCTTC. It specifies CASSLETPLNEQFF.

This clone has just one count. This chain uses TRBV6-5 with TRBJ1-4, with TRBD1 matching 7 bases. V lost 6 bases to trimming and J lost 8 bases; unmatched junction nucleotides: 12. The CDR3 has 15 amino acids. In germline, CDR1 is MNHEY, CDR2 SVGAGI. The CDR3: CASRTKPDRREKLFF. The CDR3 region has the DNA TGTGCCAGCAGGACAAAGCCGGACAGGCGGGAAAAACTGTTTTTT.

V and J are TRBV14 and TRBJ1-2; D unresolved. The V and J ends lost 0 bases and 8 bases respectively, with 16 bases between them. The V gene's germline CDR1 is SGHDN and CDR2 FVKESK. The CDR3 length is 15 residues. CDR3 bases: TGTGCCAGCAGCCAAGACGCCGGGGTCTTCGGGGGCTACACCTTC. It is translated as CASSQDAGVFGGYTF.

The DNA of the CDR3 is TGCGCCAGCAGCCCTCGTAGGATGACAGCCCAAGAGACCCAGTACTTC. Translation gives CASSPRRMTAQETQYF. This chain uses TRBV4-1 with TRBJ2-5, with D possibly being TRBD1 (5 bases). CDR3 length: 16 residues. Trimming removed 4 bases from V and 1 base from J, with 16 bases in between. Germline values: CDR1 MGHRA, CDR2 YSYEKL.

The chain has TRBV6-4 and TRBJ1-2, with 9 bases identical to TRBD1. V trimming: 6 bases; J trimming: 8 bases; junction bases outside the gene matches: 7. Germline CDR1 MRHNA, CDR2 SNTAGT. This CDR3 is 13 amino acids long. CDR3 DNA: TGTGCCAGCAGGGACAGGGGAAGTGGAGGCTACACCTTC. Translation gives CASRDRGSGGYTF.

The chain recombines TRBV7-8 with TRBJ2-2, with 8 bases fitting TRBD1. CDR3 length: 18 residues. Unmatched junction bases numbered 11, after V lost 3 bases and J lost 2 bases. Germline CDR1 and CDR2: SGHVS and FQNEAQ. CDR3 DNA sequence: TGTGCCAGCAGCTTCTCGGTCAACAGGGGGGTAAACACCGGGGAGCTGTTTTTT. Protein product: CASSFSVNRGVNTGELFF.

The chain is built from TRBV19 and TRBJ1-6; the D is unclear. CDR1 is LNHDA and CDR2 is SQIVND in the germline V gene (reference sequence). V lost 3 bases and J 2 bases, leaving 11 bases between the germline ends. The CDR3 covers 16 residues. The CDR3 region is CASSIRSVAYNSPLHF. The CDR3 DNA reads as TGTGCCAGTAGTATTCGGAGCGTCGCCTATAATTCACCCCTCCACTTT.